These T cell receptor beta chains were read from a single sample in a study of shared clonotypes between healthy human individuals. The protocol was immunoSEQ multiplex PCR, while the TCRdb copy is restricted to in-frame clones and leaves out a portion. The table includes over a million clones, around three quarters detected once. The specimen sequenced was memory CD4+ T cells from PBMCs. These receptors were obtained from a man between 18 and 35 years old in good health. Some clones in this sample may be carry-over from other donors' samples. Each CDR3 is given with its conserved first and last residue. D genes are given only for firm matches. Only part of the rows carry a size: once, few, many, or a class if the clone is expanded.

- | TRBJ1-2 | few | TRBV6-6 | TGTGCCAGCAGTTCCCGCGGGGCGGGTGGCTATGGCTACACCTTC | CASSSRGAGGYGYTF
- | TRBJ2-3 | - | TRBV14 | TGTGCCAGCCGGGGCCTAAGCGGATCCACAGATACGCAGTATTTT | CASRGLSGSTDTQYF
- | TRBJ1-1 | - | TRBV6-5 | TGTGCCAGCAGTTACTCGAGACAGTGGACCACTGAAGCTTTCTTT | CASSYSRQWTTEAFF
- | TRBJ1-5 | - | TRBV9 | TGTGCCAGCAGCGGGGATAGCAATCAGCCCCAGCATTTT | CASSGDSNQPQHF
- | TRBJ1-4 | once | TRBV6-1 | TGTGCCAGCAGTGCTGGGGGGTTGGGGGAAAAACTGTTTTTT | CASSAGGLGEKLFF
- | TRBJ2-5 | - | TRBV19 | TGTGCCAGTAGTTACCTGTCTCAGTCTGGGGGGCTCCGGGAGACCCAGTACTTC | CASSYLSQSGGLRETQYF
- | TRBJ2-4 | few | TRBV4-2 | TGTGCCAGCAGCCAATCGGACGGATTAGCCAAAAACATTCAGTACTTC | CASSQSDGLAKNIQYF
TRBD2 | TRBJ2-2 | few | TRBV5-1 | TGCGCCAGCAGCTTCAGACTAGCGGATACCGGGGAGCTGTTTTTT | CASSFRLADTGELFF
- | TRBJ2-5 | once | TRBV6-1 | TGTGCCAGCAGTGAACGTACCACGGGGGCGAAGACCCAGTACTTC | CASSERTTGAKTQYF
TRBD1 | TRBJ1-1 | - | TRBV6-4 | TGTGCCGTCAGACAGGGGAGGACTGAAGCTTTCTTT | CAVRQGRTEAFF
- | TRBJ1-2 | - | TRBV4-2 | TGTGCCAGCAGCCGCGGCAGGGGAGCTGGCTACACCTTC | CASSRGRGAGYTF
TRBD2 | TRBJ2-5 | - | TRBV4-1 | TGCGCCAGCAGCCAAGGAATGCTAGCGGGAGCGCAAGAGACCCAGTACTTC | CASSQGMLAGAQETQYF
- | TRBJ2-6 | few | TRBV4-2 | TGTGCCAGCAGCCAAGGTGGGTCATGGTCTGGGGCCAACGTCCTGACTTTC | CASSQGGSWSGANVLTF
- | TRBJ1-1 | - | TRBV2 | TGTGCCAGCAGTGAAATCCAGTGGGGCACTGAAGCTTTCTTT | CASSEIQWGTEAFF
TRBD1 | TRBJ1-5 | - | TRBV5-1 | TGCGCCAGCAGCTTGGGCCCCCGACAGGGGGTAGGCAATCAGCCCCAGCATTTT | CASSLGPRQGVGNQPQHF
- | TRBJ2-2 | - | TRBV28 | TGTGCCAGCAGTCCTGGCCCATACCTCACTAACACCCCCGGGGAGCTGTTTTTT | CASSPGPYLTNTPGELFF
- | TRBJ2-5 | - | TRBV19 | TGTGCCAGTAGCCTTCCGCAAGAGACCCAGTACTTC | CASSLPQETQYF
- | TRBJ1-1 | - | TRBV4-2 | TGTGCCAGCAGCCAAGCCCTCTCGACGGACACTGAAGCTTTCTTT | CASSQALSTDTEAFF
- | TRBJ2-3 | - | TRBV7-2 | TGTGCCAGCACCAGACCCCGGGAGTGGAGCACAGATACGCAGTATTTT | CASTRPREWSTDTQYF
- | TRBJ2-3 | - | TRBV7-3 | TGTGCCAGCAGCTTAGGGCTCTCGGGCACAGATACGCAGTATTTT | CASSLGLSGTDTQYF
TRBD1 | TRBJ1-1 | - | TRBV7-8 | TGTGCCAGCAGCTTAAGGGGGGACAGTCTGAACACTGAAGCTTTCTTT | CASSLRGDSLNTEAFF
- | TRBJ2-1 | - | TRBV2 | TGTGCCAGCATCAGGGAGGTTTCCTACAATGAGCAGTTCTTC | CASIREVSYNEQFF
- | TRBJ2-1 | few | TRBV9 | TGTGCCAGCAGCGTAGCTCCCTACAATGAGCAGTTCTTC | CASSVAPYNEQFF
TRBD1 | TRBJ1-6 | few | TRBV28 | TGTGCCAGCAGTTCCCCACCGGGACAGGGCCTTTCACCCCTCCACTTT | CASSSPPGQGLSPLHF
- | TRBJ2-7 | - | TRBV19 | TGTGCCAGTAGTAATTCTGTTGGCGGAATCTACGAGCAGTACTTC | CASSNSVGGIYEQYF
- | TRBJ2-7 | once | TRBV5-4 | TGTGCCAGCAGCTTGGAACCCGGGACAAAGCAGTACTTC | CASSLEPGTKQYF
- | TRBJ2-1 | - | TRBV5-6 | TGTGCCAGCAGCTTCCTCGGAGCGGTGAGCTCCTACAATGAGCAGTTCTTC | CASSFLGAVSSYNEQFF
- | TRBJ1-5 | - | TRBV21-1 | TGTGCCAGCAGCAAAGTTTATCCGCGCCGGGACAGGGATTATAGCAATCAGCCCCAGCATTTT | CASSKVYPRRDRDYSNQPQHF
TRBD2 | TRBJ2-1 | - | TRBV2 | TGTGCCAGCAGTGGCGCGGGGGGTGGTAAGCAGTTCTTC | CASSGAGGGKQFF
TRBD1 | TRBJ2-2 | - | TRBV5-1 | TGCGCCAGCAGCTTGAACGTACCTGGGCAGGGGGCAGAGGAGCTGTTTTTT | CASSLNVPGQGAEELFF
- | TRBJ1-1 | - | TRBV18 | TGTGCCAGCTCACCACCCTCGGGGCGCGCTGAAGCTTTCTTT | CASSPPSGRAEAFF
- | TRBJ2-3 | - | TRBV6-1 | TGTGCCAGCTCCCTGCCACTCCCCGACACAGATACGCAGTATTTT | CASSLPLPDTDTQYF
TRBD2 | TRBJ2-3 | - | TRBV11-3 | TGTGCCAGCAGCTTAGAGAACGCGGGAGGAGCAGATACGCAGTATTTT | CASSLENAGGADTQYF
- | TRBJ1-5 | once | TRBV30 | TGTGCCTGGAGTTATGGGGAGAATCAGCCCCAGCATTTT | CAWSYGENQPQHF
- | TRBJ2-5 | - | TRBV4-2 | TGTGCCAGCAGCCAGGCTCTAGTGAGGGAAGAGACCCAGTACTTC | CASSQALVREETQYF
TRBD2 | TRBJ2-7 | - | TRBV9 | TGTGCCAGCAGCGTAGGGCGGGAGTCCTCCTACGAGCAGTACTTC | CASSVGRESSYEQYF
- | TRBJ2-7 | - | TRBV5-1 | TGCGCCAGCAGCCCGGACGGAAGCTCCTACGAGCAGTACTTC | CASSPDGSSYEQYF
- | TRBJ2-7 | few | TRBV11-2 | TGTGCCAGCAGCTTAGTCTATCGGGGGTACGCGCAGTACTTC | CASSLVYRGYAQYF
- | TRBJ1-2 | - | TRBV5-6 | TGTGCCAGCAGCTTACAGGGAAATAGAGGCTACACCTTC | CASSLQGNRGYTF
- | TRBJ1-1 | - | TRBV6-1 | TGTGCCAGCAGTGACAGACGTAACACTGAAGCTTTCTTT | CASSDRRNTEAFF
TRBD1 | TRBJ2-1 | few | TRBV5-1 | TGCGCCAGCAGCACCCTACAGGGGGAGTCCTACAATGAGCAGTTCTTC | CASSTLQGESYNEQFF
- | TRBJ1-3 | - | TRBV13 | TGTGCCAGCAGCCGAGACAGGTTATCTGGAAACACCATATATTTT | CASSRDRLSGNTIYF
- | TRBJ2-7 | - | TRBV11-2 | TGTGCCAGCAGCTTAGATCGCTGGGCGTACGAGCAGTACTTC | CASSLDRWAYEQYF